These 19 T cell receptor beta chains came from one sample sequenced in a study of blood T cell repertoires in COVID-19. The method was immunoSEQ multiplex PCR; TCRdb's version includes in-frame clones alone and lacks a portion of them. The table has approximately 500,000 clones, 85% to 90% seen once. Sequenced sample: peripheral blood. Receptor source: a woman in her 50s with COVID-19, enrolled during active disease.

The gene calls are TRBV6-1 and TRBJ1-2, with 7 bases that match TRBD1. Germline V gene data show CDR1 as MNHNS and CDR2 as SASEGT. The trim removed 2 bases at V and 4 bases at J, leaving 10 bases unmatched. This CDR3 is built from 16 residues. The CDR3 reads CASSELPTGTGYGYTF. The CDR3 bases are TGTGCCAGCAGTGAACTCCCGACAGGGACTGGCTATGGCTACACCTTC.

V usage is TRBV6-1 and J usage is TRBJ1-2; unclear D gene. This CDR3 has 14 residues. Deletions cut 2 bases from V and 8 bases from J, with 15 bases between. Germline V CDR1 and CDR2: MNHNS, SASEGT. The CDR3 reads CASSEMYSTSGYTF. CDR3 bases: TGTGCCAGCAGTGAAATGTACAGTACATCGGGCTACACCTTC.

This clone was seen only once. This chain links TRBV5-6 with TRBJ2-7; D uncertain. The ends were cut back, 1 base at V and 1 base at J, with 9 bases in the middle. The germline CDR1 and CDR2 sequences are SGHDT and YYEEEE. CDR3 length equals 14 residues. The CDR3 here is CASSLLSTSYEQYF. The CDR3 DNA reads TGTGCCAGCAGCTTGTTGTCTACGTCCTACGAGCAGTACTTC.

The rearrangement joins TRBV5-4 to TRBJ1-2; TRBD1 might be the D (5 bases). There are 13 residues in the CDR3. V shed 1 base and J shed 7 bases, with 11 bases lying between them. Germline CDR1 and CDR2: SGHNT and YYREEE (reference sequence). DNA of the CDR3: TGTGCCAGCAGCTTGACCCAGGGCCCTGGCTACACCTTC. Encoded protein: CASSLTQGPGYTF. The whole variable domain, filled in from reference TRBV5-4 and TRBJ1-2, reads ETGVTQSPTHLIKTRGQQVTLRCSSQSGHNTVSWYQQALGQGPQFIFQYYREEENGRGNFPPRFSGLQFPNYSSELNVNALELDDSALYLCASSLTQGPGYTFGSGTRLTVV.

The chain employs TRBV5-1 and TRBJ2-7; 8 bases align to TRBD2. V lost 0 bases, J lost 7 bases, and 9 bases stayed unmatched. In germline, CDR1 is SGHRS, CDR2 YFSETQ. This CDR3 is 15 amino acids long. DNA for the CDR3: TGCGCCAGCAGCTTGGCCCCGGGGGGGATGAGTGAGCAGTACTTC. It encodes CASSLAPGGMSEQYF. The whole variable domain, remainder taken from reference TRBV5-1 and TRBJ2-7, is KAGVTQTPRYLIKTRGQQVTLSCSPISGHRSVSWYQQTPGQGLQFLFEYFSETQRNKGNFPGRFSGRQFSNSRSEMNVSTLELGDSALYLCASSLAPGGMSEQYFGPGTRLTVT.

The chain carries TRBV19 and TRBJ1-1, with 9 nucleotides matching TRBD1. V shed 5 bases and J 0 bases; nucleotides not matched to a gene: 7. The CDR3 is made up of 16 amino acids. Germline CDR1 LNHDA, CDR2 SQIVND (reference sequence). CDR3 bases: TGTGCCAGTAGTCCAATTGGGACAGGGTTGAACACTGAAGCTTTCTTT. Amino acids: CASSPIGTGLNTEAFF.

The chain links TRBV24-1 to TRBJ2-1; D gene uncertain. CDR1 KGHDR and CDR2 SFDVKD come from the germline V gene. V was pared by 4 bases and J by 9 bases, with 9 bases between. The CDR3 has 12 amino acids. CDR3 residues: CATSDVGGEQFF. CDR3 nucleotides: TGTGCCACCAGTGACGTAGGCGGTGAGCAGTTCTTC.

The V and J genes are TRBV19 and TRBJ1-3; weak D call: TRBD1 (5 bases). Germline loops: CDR1 LNHDA, CDR2 SQIVND (reference sequence). There are 16 residues in the CDR3. V was shortened by 2 bases and J by 0 bases, with 11 bases between the two germline ends. The CDR3, as DNA: TGTGCCAGTAGTATAAGGAGACAGCGCTCTGGAAACACCATATATTTT. This encodes CASSIRRQRSGNTIYF.

This clone has more than one count but fewer than ten. The chain is built from TRBV24-1 and TRBJ2-2; TRBD2 matches at 7 bases. V was pared by 5 bases and J by 5 bases, with 10 bases of the junction left unmatched. CDR3 length: 16 amino acids. CDR1 and CDR2 (germline): KGHDR, SFDVKD. As DNA, the CDR3 is TGTGCCACCAGTGTCTGGGGGGAGGGAGGAACCGGGGAGCTGTTTTTT. Its translation: CATSVWGEGGTGELFF.

This rearrangement joins TRBV12-2 to TRBJ1-5; TRBD1, the table's D call, was not compared with the DNA. TRBV12-2 is tagged as a pseudogene. The CDR3 loop spans 16 amino acids. The CDR3 DNA is TGTGCAAGTCGCTTAGCTCCTAGGGGCCTTGGGCAGCCCCAGCATTTT. This translates into CASRLAPRGLGQPQHF.

The chain employs TRBV6-2 or TRBV6-3 and TRBJ1-1; D unclear. Germline V gene sequence: CDR1 MNHEY, CDR2 SVGEGT. V was cut by 0 bases and J by 3 bases, with 5 bases left in between. The CDR3 loop spans 13 amino acids. The CDR3 sequence: CASSYSADTEAFF. CDR3 DNA sequence: TGTGCCAGCAGTTACTCGGCAGACACTGAAGCTTTCTTT.

The chain couples TRBV7-3 to TRBJ1-1; D gene unclear. The germline gives CDR1 SGHTA, CDR2 FQGTGA. V lost 5 bases and J lost 1, with 8 bases in between. This CDR3 contains 13 residues. CDR3 nucleotides: TGTGCCAGCAGCCAGAACAAGAACACTGAAGCTTTCTTT. Translation gives CASSQNKNTEAFF.

The genes are TRBV7-9 and TRBJ2-3; 8 bases map to TRBD2. This CDR3 is built from 13 residues. Germline values: CDR1 SEHNR, CDR2 FQNEAQ (reference sequence). V shed 5 bases and J 6 bases; nucleotides not matched to a gene: 4. The CDR3 DNA is TGTGCCAGCAGCACTGGCGGGGGGGATACGCAGTATTTT. This encodes CASSTGGGDTQYF. Complete variable domain (other parts from reference TRBV7-9 and TRBJ2-3): DTGVSQNPRHKITKRGQNVTFRCDPISEHNRLYWYRQTLGQGPEFLTYFQNEAQLEKSRLLSDRFSAERPKGSFSTLEIQRTEQGDSAMYLCASSTGGGDTQYFGPGTRLTVL.

The CDR3 bases are TGTGCCAGCAGGATAGCAGATACGCAGTATTTT. It encodes CASRIADTQYF. V is TRBV6-5 and J is TRBJ2-3; D is unresolved. The V gene's germline CDR1 is MNHEY and CDR2 SVGAGI. Trimming removed 6 bases from V and 4 bases from J, with 5 bases in between. The CDR3 has 11 residues.

The chain is built from TRBV6-6 and TRBJ2-1; D might be TRBD2 (6 bases). The germline gives CDR1 MNHNY, CDR2 SVGAGI (reference sequence). V was pared by 8 bases and J by 5 bases, with 16 bases between. The CDR3 consists of 14 residues. The CDR3 sequence: CASAALAGHNEQFF. In DNA, the CDR3 is TGTGCCAGCGCTGCCTTGGCGGGACACAATGAGCAGTTCTTC.

V usage is TRBV27 and J usage is TRBJ1-1; 8 nucleotides agree with TRBD1. The CDR3 spans 14 residues. Germline-derived CDR1 and CDR2 are MNHEY and SMNVEV (reference sequence). Germline trimming cut 5 bases from V and 2 bases from J; bases unmatched to any gene: 4. CDR3 loop: CASSDRGFNTEAFF. Here the CDR3 DNA reads TGTGCCAGCAGTGACAGGGGCTTTAACACTGAAGCTTTCTTT.

Points on this clone: Other DNA sequences within the sample encode an identical CDR3. V usage is TRBV5-1 and J usage is TRBJ1-1; 8 bases map to TRBD1. Germline CDR1 is SGHRS and CDR2 is YFSETQ. The CDR3 loop spans 13 amino acids. The junction had 0 bases not matched to a gene; V was cut back by 4 bases and J by 1 base. The DNA for the CDR3 is TGCGCCAGCAGCGGACAGGGGAACACTGAAGCTTTCTTT. It translates to CASSGQGNTEAFF.

The table lists this clone with a count of one. This sequence joins TRBV27 and TRBJ1-6; 9 positions agree with TRBD1. CDR1 and CDR2 from the germline V gene are MNHEY and SMNVEV (reference sequence). The CDR3 sequence is 15 residues long. Trimming cost V 5 bases and J 10 bases; bases outside gene matches: 9. CDR3 loop: CASSRSGQGWSPLHF. CDR3 DNA sequence: TGTGCCAGCAGTCGCTCCGGACAGGGGTGGTCACCCCTCCACTTT.

This rearrangement joins TRBV24-1 to TRBJ2-1; 8 bases line up with TRBD1. Germline lookup yields CDR1 KGHDR and CDR2 SFDVKD. With 3 bases clipped from V and 0 bases from J, the junction kept 18 bases outside the gene matches. This CDR3 has 21 amino acids. CDR3 sequence (DNA): TGTGCCACCAGTGATCCACGAAGGACAGGGCCTAAATCGAGCTCCTACAATGAGCAGTTCTTC. Translation: CATSDPRRTGPKSSSYNEQFF.